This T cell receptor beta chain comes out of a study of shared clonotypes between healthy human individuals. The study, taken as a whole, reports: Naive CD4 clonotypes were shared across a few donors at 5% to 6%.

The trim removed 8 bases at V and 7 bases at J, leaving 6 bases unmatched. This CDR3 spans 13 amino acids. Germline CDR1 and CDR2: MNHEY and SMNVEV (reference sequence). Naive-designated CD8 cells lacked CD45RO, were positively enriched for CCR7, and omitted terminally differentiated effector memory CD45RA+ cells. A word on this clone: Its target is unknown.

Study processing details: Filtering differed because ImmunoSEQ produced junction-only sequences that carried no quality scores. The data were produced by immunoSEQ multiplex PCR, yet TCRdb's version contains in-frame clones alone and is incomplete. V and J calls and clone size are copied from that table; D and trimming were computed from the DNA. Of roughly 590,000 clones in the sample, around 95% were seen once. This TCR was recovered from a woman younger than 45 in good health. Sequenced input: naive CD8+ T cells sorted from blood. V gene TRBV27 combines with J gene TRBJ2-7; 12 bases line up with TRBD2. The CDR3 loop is CASGLAGNFEQYF. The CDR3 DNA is TGTGCCAGCGGACTAGCGGGGAATTTTGAGCAGTACTTC.